This T cell receptor beta chain was captured in a study of Ad26.COV2.S vaccination and SARS-CoV-2 variants. As concerns this clone: Antigen specificity is unknown.

Between the trimmed V and J ends, which lost 3 bases and 2 bases, there was a span of 7 bases. The CDR3 has 13 residues. General observations from the study: The study found similar non-spike TCR breadth in vaccine and placebo recipients. TCR breadth and depth estimates may have understated total T cell responses. Spike-specific CD8+ and CD4+ T cell responses reportedly showed substantial breadth after vaccination. Higher spike-specific TCR breadth was found in vaccine recipients than in placebo recipients.

The data were produced by immunoSEQ multiplex PCR, yet TCRdb's version contains in-frame clones alone and is incomplete. The sample shows under 150,000 clones, approximately 90% of them seen only once. Sequencing used peripheral blood, obtained after recovery from COVID-19. This clonotype was obtained from a human donor who had recovered from COVID-19. The chain has TRBV12-3 or TRBV12-4 and TRBJ2-5; no clear D gene. The CDR3 spells CASSFLGQETQYF. CDR3 bases: TGTGCCAGCAGTTTCCTGGGGCAAGAGACCCAGTACTTC.